The next 23 T cell receptor beta chains were all read from a single sample in a study of cytomegalovirus exposure and HLA in healthy donors. Both 60 Vbeta primers and 13 Jbeta primers went into the PCR. Clones were sequenced by immunoSEQ multiplex PCR, and TCRdb holds only the in-frame ones, with some missing. This sample yields over 90,000 clones, of which roughly 60% are seen a single time; about 4.9% belongs to the top ten. The sequenced sample was PBMCs. These receptor sequences come from a human donor in good health.

V is TRBV30 and J is TRBJ2-2, with no clear D. This CDR3 contains 12 residues. V shed 4 bases and J shed 6 bases, with 9 bases lying between them. The germline V gene encodes CDR1 GTSNPN and CDR2 SVGIG (reference sequence). CDR3 sequence reads: CAWTIGAGELFF. CDR3 bases: TGTGCCTGGACCATAGGAGCCGGGGAGCTGTTTTTT.

The chain employs TRBV15 and TRBJ1-4, with TRBD1 matching 8 bases. Germline CDR1 and CDR2: LNHNV and YYDKDF (reference sequence). J lost 5 bases, V lost 4 bases, and 6 bases had no gene match. The CDR3 is 15 residues long. CDR3: CATSTKDRVNEKLFF. The DNA of the CDR3 is TGTGCCACCAGCACAAAGGACAGGGTGAATGAAAAACTGTTTTTT.

CDR3 protein: CASSDQGGTDTQYF. The CDR3 DNA is TGTGCCAGCAGTGACCAAGGGGGAACAGATACGCAGTATTTT. This chain connects TRBV6-4 to TRBJ2-3; D is perhaps TRBD1 (6 bases). The CDR3 has 14 amino acids. V was clipped by 2 bases and J by 3 bases, with 9 bases between them. The germline CDR1 and CDR2 sequences are MRHNA and SNTAGT.

This clone was recorded a few times. The chain couples TRBV9 to TRBJ2-5; tentatively, D is TRBD1 (5 bases). Germline CDR1 reads SGDLS; CDR2 reads YYNGEE. The CDR3 contains 15 residues. Trimming took off 0 bases at V and 7 bases at J, with 16 bases between the two ends. CDR3 sequence: CASSVGGRAQLTQYF. Written as DNA, the CDR3 is TGTGCCAGCAGCGTAGGAGGCAGGGCCCAGTTGACCCAGTACTTC.

CDR3 amino acids: CASSRTGRDEQYF. The CDR3 region has the DNA TGTGCCAGCAGTCGGACAGGGCGAGACGAGCAGTACTTC. The rearrangement links TRBV6-5 to TRBJ2-7; 8 nucleotides match TRBD1. Germline trimming cut 5 bases from V and 5 bases from J; bases unmatched to any gene: 5. Germline lookup yields CDR1 MNHEY and CDR2 SVGAGI. This CDR3 is 13 amino acids long.

J is TRBJ1-1 and V is TRBV28; D uncertain. The CDR3 loop spans 17 amino acids. V lost 3 bases and J lost 3, with 20 bases in between. Germline CDR1 reads MDHEN; CDR2 reads SYDVKM. The CDR3 sequence is CASSFTPSRPLHTEAFF. CDR3 coding DNA: TGTGCCAGCAGTTTCACCCCATCGCGGCCTCTCCACACTGAAGCTTTCTTT.

The chain is built from TRBV29-1 and TRBJ1-2; D ambiguous. Trimming left V 6 bases short and J 3 bases short, with 8 bases between. The V gene's germline CDR1 is SQVTM and CDR2 ANQGSEA. The CDR3 consists of 11 residues. The CDR3 region has the DNA TGCAGCGTCGAACAGTACTATGGCTACACCTTC. It translates to CSVEQYYGYTF.

This chain uses TRBV6-5 with TRBJ1-2, with D tentatively TRBD1 (6 bases). The CDR3 extends over 14 amino acids. The V end lost 6 bases, the J end lost 6 bases, and 17 bases lay between the germline ends. From germline, CDR1 is MNHEY and CDR2 SVGAGI. CDR3 DNA: TGTGCCAGCAGCCCCGACAGGTACTTTAATGGCTACACCTTC. Residues: CASSPDRYFNGYTF.

This chain uses TRBV6-1 with TRBJ1-5, with 12 nucleotides matching TRBD1. Germline CDR1 is MNHNS and CDR2 is SASEGT. The ends lost 6 bases at V and 5 bases at J; junction bases unmatched: 5. The length of the CDR3 is 15 residues. The CDR3 region is CASRPGTGGYQPQHF. The CDR3 nucleotides are TGTGCCAGCAGGCCTGGGACAGGGGGCTATCAGCCCCAGCATTTT.

This clone was picked up a small number of times. The chain is built from TRBV15 and TRBJ1-2; D gene ambiguous. The CDR3 is 15 residues long. CDR1 and CDR2 (germline): LNHNV, YYDKDF (reference sequence). Trimming removed 1 base from V and 5 bases from J, with 14 bases in between. The CDR3 region has the DNA TGTGCCACCAGCAGAGGACGCGGGAACGAATATGGCTACACCTTC. Translating it yields CATSRGRGNEYGYTF.

The V call is TRBV6-5, the J call TRBJ1-1, with D hard to call. This CDR3 is built from 14 residues. CDR1 and CDR2 (germline): MNHEY, SVGAGI. Trimming took off 6 bases at V and 4 bases at J, with 15 bases between the two ends. The CDR3 region has the DNA TGTGCCAGCAGGCCCGAACGGGGATCCACTGAAGCTTTCTTT. Its protein product is CASRPERGSTEAFF.

J is TRBJ2-2 and V is TRBV30; weak D call: TRBD2 (5 bases). The CDR3 covers 15 residues. CDR1 and CDR2 (germline): GTSNPN, SVGIG (reference sequence). Trimming took off 3 bases at V and 0 bases at J, with 11 bases between the two ends. Here the CDR3 reads CAWSPGGPNTGELFF. DNA for the CDR3: TGTGCCTGGAGCCCAGGAGGACCGAACACCGGGGAGCTGTTTTTT.

The rearrangement links TRBV5-4 to TRBJ2-7; 9 bases line up with TRBD2. Germline CDR1 reads SGHNT; CDR2 reads YYREEE (reference sequence). V shed 2 bases, J shed 2 bases, and the junction held 5 bases outside the gene matches. The CDR3 runs to 15 residues. The DNA for the CDR3 is TGTGCCAGCAGCTTCTCTAGCGGGGACCCCTACGAGCAGTACTTC. Translated: CASSFSSGDPYEQYF.

The V and J genes are TRBV6-5 and TRBJ1-2; D is ambiguous. Trimming cost V 4 bases and J 7 bases, with 10 bases left between them. The length of the CDR3 is 12 residues. Germline V gene lookup returns CDR1 MNHEY and CDR2 SVGAGI. CDR3 bases: TGTGCCAGCAGTTCCCGGGTAACTGGCTACACCTTC. Translating gives CASSSRVTGYTF.

The rearrangement links TRBV18 to TRBJ2-7; D is perhaps TRBD1 (6 bases). Per germline, CDR1 KGHSH and CDR2 LQKENI. This CDR3 is 16 amino acids long. The V end lost 1 base, the J end lost 2 bases, and 15 bases lay between the germline ends. The CDR3 bases are TGTGCCAGCTCACCACAAAATCGGGACAACACCTACGAGCAGTACTTC. Protein product: CASSPQNRDNTYEQYF.

This chain joins TRBV5-1 and TRBJ1-6; 8 nucleotides align to TRBD1. Germline V gives CDR1 SGHRS, CDR2 YFSETQ. The CDR3 spans 14 residues. V shed 3 bases, J shed 7 bases, and the junction held 3 bases outside the gene matches. CDR3 nucleotides: TGCGCCAGCAGCTCGGGACAGGAAAATTCACCCCTCCACTTT. As protein: CASSSGQENSPLHF.

This chain connects TRBV5-1 to TRBJ2-6, with D perhaps matching TRBD1 (6 bases). The CDR3 sequence is 17 residues long. V dropped 0 bases and J dropped 0 bases, with 10 bases sitting between them. Looked up from germline, CDR1 is SGHRS and CDR2 is YFSETQ. Here the CDR3 DNA reads TGCGCCAGCAGCTTGGGGGGACAAATCTCTGGGGCCAACGTCCTGACTTTC. This gives the protein CASSLGGQISGANVLTF.

The chain has TRBV6-5 and TRBJ2-7, with 9 bases fitting TRBD1. V trimming: 6 bases; J trimming: 4 bases; junction bases outside the gene matches: 10. Per the germline V gene, CDR1 is MNHEY and CDR2 is SVGAGI. CDR3 length: 15 residues. The DNA for the CDR3 is TGTGCCAGCAGCCGACCGGACAGGGGACTATACGAGCAGTACTTC. Protein product: CASSRPDRGLYEQYF.

V and J are TRBV19 and TRBJ2-2; 8 bases line up with TRBD1. With V trimmed by 5 bases and J by 4 bases, 9 bases remained unmatched. Looked up from germline, CDR1 is LNHDA and CDR2 is SQIVND (reference sequence). This CDR3 contains 16 residues. CDR3 amino acids: CASSLLRDRTTGELFF. For the CDR3, the DNA is TGTGCCAGTAGTCTTCTTAGGGACAGGACCACCGGGGAGCTGTTTTTT.

V usage is TRBV11-2 and J usage is TRBJ1-2; 7 nucleotides match TRBD1. The V gene end was trimmed by 6 bases and the J gene end by 0 bases; junction bases not matched to a gene: 13. CDR3 length: 17 amino acids. CDR1 and CDR2 (germline): SGHAT, FQNNGV. The CDR3 is CASSSHGQALANYGYTF. CDR3 nucleotide sequence: TGTGCCAGCAGTTCCCATGGACAGGCTCTAGCTAACTATGGCTACACCTTC. Together with reference TRBV11-2 and TRBJ1-2, the CDR3 gives the full variable domain: EAGVAQSPRYKIIEKRQSVAFWCNPISGHATLYWYQQILGQGPKLLIQFQNNGVVDDSQLPKDRFSAERLKGVDSTLKIQPAKLEDSAVYLCASSSHGQALANYGYTFGSGTRLTVV.

The V gene is TRBV11-2, the J gene TRBJ2-7; TRBD2 might be the D (5 bases). Trimming took off 1 base at V and 3 bases at J, with 10 bases between the two ends. The CDR3 is 14 residues long. Germline V lookup: CDR1 SGHAT, CDR2 FQNNGV. CDR3 nucleotides: TGTGCCAGCAGCTTAGTCGGGAACCACTACGAGCAGTACTTC. Amino acids: CASSLVGNHYEQYF. Combining the CDR3 with reference TRBV11-2 and TRBJ2-7 gives the whole variable domain EAGVAQSPRYKIIEKRQSVAFWCNPISGHATLYWYQQILGQGPKLLIQFQNNGVVDDSQLPKDRFSAERLKGVDSTLKIQPAKLEDSAVYLCASSLVGNHYEQYFGPGTRLTVT.

V is TRBV7-9 and J is TRBJ2-2; D unclear. This CDR3 has 15 residues. V lost 5 bases and J lost 0, with 10 bases in between. Per germline, CDR1 SEHNR and CDR2 FQNEAQ (reference sequence). This CDR3 reads CASSQTKPNTGELFF. The CDR3 coding sequence is TGTGCCAGCAGCCAGACAAAACCGAACACCGGGGAGCTGTTTTTT. Full variable domain (missing parts from reference TRBV7-9 and TRBJ2-2): DTGVSQNPRHKITKRGQNVTFRCDPISEHNRLYWYRQTLGQGPEFLTYFQNEAQLEKSRLLSDRFSAERPKGSFSTLEIQRTEQGDSAMYLCASSQTKPNTGELFFGEGSRLTVL.

The chain joins TRBV30 to TRBJ2-1; D is possibly TRBD1 (6 bases). CDR1 is GTSNPN, CDR2 SVGIG, per germline (reference sequence). Between the trimmed V and J ends, which lost 8 bases and 0 bases, there was a span of 11 bases. CDR3 size: 13 residues. CDR3 nucleotides: TGTGCCACCACAGGGCGCTCCTACAATGAGCAGTTCTTC. Translation gives CATTGRSYNEQFF.